This TCR beta chain was retrieved from a study of blood T cell repertoires in COVID-19. This CDR3 comprises 13 residues. The germline CDR1 and CDR2 sequences are KGHSH and LQKENI. Trimming left V 3 bases short and J 2 bases short, with 7 bases between. The repertoire was sequenced with immunoSEQ multiplex PCR; TCRdb's copy has only in-frame clones and lacks some. The table has roughly 70,000 clones, roughly 80% seen once. In its sample, this clone was seen many times. The TCR sequence derives from a woman aged 55-69 years with acute or convalescent COVID-19. V is TRBV18 and J is TRBJ1-2; weak D call: TRBD1 (5 bases). The sequenced material came from peripheral blood. The CDR3 DNA reads TGTGCCAGCTCACCGAGACAGAACTATGGCTACACCTTC. The encoded protein is CASSPRQNYGYTF.